The 26 T cell receptor beta chains below come from one sample, sequenced in a study of PD-1 blockade in classical Hodgkin lymphoma. TCRdb's table, derived via immunoSEQ multiplex PCR, lists solely in-frame clones and lacks some. The sample shows approximately 99,000 clones, 81% of them seen only once. Autologous stem cell transplantation was followed by relapse in every patient, and brentuximab vedotin exposure varied. This specimen consisted of peripheral blood mononuclear cells (PBMCs), obtained before the second cycle of nivolumab. All receptors derive from a human donor with classical Hodgkin lymphoma.

V and J are TRBV29-1 and TRBJ2-2, with 8 bases identical to TRBD2. The germline V gene has CDR1 SQVTM and CDR2 ANQGSEA. The CDR3 sequence is 15 residues long. V was clipped by 5 bases and J by 0 bases; unmatched bases: 5. The CDR3 bases are TGCAGCGTTTTTTTGACTAGCGCGAACACCGGGGAGCTGTTTTTT. Protein: CSVFLTSANTGELFF.

The CDR3 spells CASTGLAGVNEQFF. The CDR3 nucleotides read TGTGCCAGTACCGGACTAGCGGGAGTTAATGAGCAGTTCTTC. The V and J genes are TRBV19 and TRBJ2-1; 13 positions agree with TRBD2. The ends lost 7 bases at V and 7 bases at J; junction bases unmatched: 4. CDR1 is LNHDA and CDR2 is SQIVND in the germline V gene (reference sequence). This CDR3 is built from 14 residues.

This chain links TRBV19 with TRBJ2-1; perhaps TRBD2 as D (5 bases). From germline, CDR1 is LNHDA and CDR2 SQIVND (reference sequence). This CDR3 contains 14 residues. V was pared by 5 bases and J by 10 bases, with 18 bases between. This CDR3 is CASSADQVRVEQFF. The CDR3 DNA is TGTGCCAGTAGTGCAGATCAGGTGAGGGTCGAGCAGTTCTTC.

The chain couples TRBV18 to TRBJ2-7, with D perhaps TRBD1 (5 bases). Germline V gives CDR1 KGHSH, CDR2 LQKENI. CDR3 length: 17 amino acids. V lost 2 bases and J 4 bases, leaving 21 bases between the germline ends. CDR3 region: CASSPNPLGRVEYEQYF. CDR3 coding DNA: TGTGCCAGCTCACCAAACCCCCTCGGCAGGGTGGAATACGAGCAGTACTTC.

This chain links TRBV7-9 with TRBJ2-1, with D hard to call. The germline gives CDR1 SEHNR, CDR2 FQNEAQ (reference sequence). CDR3 length: 9 amino acids. The ends were cut back, 5 bases at V and 14 bases at J, with 7 bases in the middle. The CDR3 sequence is CASSPKEFF. The CDR3 DNA sequence: TGTGCCAGCAGCCCGAAGGAGTTCTTC. The full variable domain, in which reference TRBV7-9 and TRBJ2-1 provide the parts outside the CDR3, is DTGVSQNPRHKITKRGQNVTFRCDPISEHNRLYWYRQTLGQGPEFLTYFQNEAQLEKSRLLSDRFSAERPKGSFSTLEIQRTEQGDSAMYLCASSPKEFFGPGTRLTVL.

This clone was seen a single time. V and J are TRBV7-2 and TRBJ2-5, with D maybe TRBD2 (5 bases). This CDR3 contains 12 residues. V shed 4 bases and J shed 5 bases, with 8 bases lying between them. The germline V gene encodes CDR1 SGHTA and CDR2 FQGNSA. As DNA, the CDR3 is TGTGCCAGCAGCTGGAGGTTCGAGACCCAGTACTTC. This codes for CASSWRFETQYF.

Here the CDR3 reads CASSLGQGGGYTF. CDR3 DNA: TGCGCCAGCAGCTTGGGCCAGGGTGGCGGCTACACCTTC. The chain carries TRBV5-1 and TRBJ1-2; D may be TRBD1 (5 bases). Between the trimmed V and J ends, which lost 0 bases and 8 bases, there was a span of 11 bases. The CDR3 runs 13 residues. From germline, CDR1 is SGHRS and CDR2 YFSETQ.

This sequence joins TRBV29-1 and TRBJ2-4; 7 bases are a match to TRBD2. Trimming took 2 bases from V and 5 from J; bases not matched to a gene: 0. The CDR3 is 12 residues long. Germline CDR1 reads SQVTM; CDR2 reads ANQGSEA. The CDR3 sequence: CSVELAENIQYF. CDR3 bases: TGCAGCGTTGAACTAGCGGAAAACATTCAGTACTTC.

This clone was recorded only once. The V call is TRBV5-4, the J call TRBJ2-5; D gene ambiguous. Germline V gives CDR1 SGHNT, CDR2 YYREEE (reference sequence). The CDR3 contains 14 residues. V was clipped by 1 base and J by 5 bases, with 12 bases between them. The CDR3 here is CASSLISRRETQYF. The CDR3 DNA is TGTGCCAGCAGCTTGATCTCTCGCCGGGAGACCCAGTACTTC.

The chain combines TRBV6-4 with TRBJ1-5; unclear D gene. This CDR3 has 13 amino acids. V was clipped by 0 bases and J by 3 bases, with 3 bases between them. The germline CDR1 and CDR2 sequences are MRHNA and SNTAGT. CDR3 sequence (DNA): TGTGCCAGCAGTGACTCGCCCAATCAGCCCCAGCATTTT. This gives the protein CASSDSPNQPQHF.

J is TRBJ2-2 and V is TRBV7-2; D is perhaps TRBD2 (6 bases). Per the germline V gene, CDR1 is SGHTA and CDR2 is FQGNSA. Trimming removed 3 bases at V and 6 bases at J, with 11 bases between. CDR3 length: 14 residues. DNA of the CDR3: TGTGCCAGCAGCTTCCAGGGAGGTGCCGGGGAGCTGTTTTTT. Protein: CASSFQGGAGELFF.

This chain links TRBV6-5 with TRBJ1-3; TRBD1 matches 8 bases. The germline V gene encodes CDR1 MNHEY and CDR2 SVGAGI. V was pared by 1 base and J by 14 bases, with 13 bases of the junction left unmatched. This CDR3 is 15 amino acids long. The CDR3 DNA reads as TGTGCCAGCAGTTACTTCGCCACCGACAGGGGCCACCTATATTTT. This encodes CASSYFATDRGHLYF.

The V gene is TRBV5-1, the J gene TRBJ2-1, with D possibly being TRBD2 (6 bases). The V gene lost 4 bases and the J gene lost 0 bases, with 26 bases spanning the gap. Germline V gene lookup returns CDR1 SGHRS and CDR2 YFSETQ. The CDR3 has 20 amino acids. For the CDR3, the DNA is TGCGCCAGCAGCCGCAATCTTGCGGGCGCCCTCGGGAGCTCCTACAATGAGCAGTTCTTC. It codes for CASSRNLAGALGSSYNEQFF. The full variable domain, its missing parts supplied by reference TRBV5-1 and TRBJ2-1, is KAGVTQTPRYLIKTRGQQVTLSCSPISGHRSVSWYQQTPGQGLQFLFEYFSETQRNKGNFPGRFSGRQFSNSRSEMNVSTLELGDSALYLCASSRNLAGALGSSYNEQFFGPGTRLTVL.

The chain recombines TRBV19 with TRBJ1-2, with TRBD1 as a possible D gene (6 bases). V lost 6 bases, J lost 2 bases, and 16 bases lay in between. Germline assignment: CDR1 LNHDA and CDR2 SQIVND (reference sequence). The CDR3 loop spans 15 amino acids. This chain's CDR3 is CASSSPQGMNYGYTF. DNA for the CDR3: TGTGCCAGTAGCAGCCCACAGGGCATGAACTATGGCTACACCTTC.

The CDR3 region has the DNA TGTGCCAGCAGCCCGGGACTCCGCCACGATACGCAGTATTTT. This codes for CASSPGLRHDTQYF. V and J are TRBV11-2 and TRBJ2-3; the D gene is possibly TRBD2 (6 bases). Trimming took off 5 bases at V and 6 bases at J, with 15 bases between the two ends. Germline loops: CDR1 SGHAT, CDR2 FQNNGV. The length of the CDR3 is 14 residues.

This sequence joins TRBV6-1 and TRBJ1-2, with a possible D match to TRBD1 (5 bases). Trimming left V 0 bases short and J 4 bases short, with 15 bases between. CDR3 length: 16 amino acids. Per germline, CDR1 MNHNS and CDR2 SASEGT. Here the CDR3 reads CASSEASGQGIYGYTF. For the CDR3, the DNA is TGTGCCAGCAGTGAAGCGTCTGGGCAGGGCATCTATGGCTACACCTTC.

This clone showed up just a few times. The V gene is TRBV9, the J gene TRBJ2-3; 8 nucleotides line up with TRBD2. V shed 0 bases, J shed 2 bases, and the junction held 5 bases outside the gene matches. The CDR3 has 16 residues. Germline-derived CDR1 and CDR2 are SGDLS and YYNGEE. The CDR3 loop is CASSVGPAGATDTQYF. As DNA, the CDR3 is TGTGCCAGCAGCGTAGGCCCAGCGGGAGCCACAGATACGCAGTATTTT. The complete variable domain, with remaining parts taken from reference TRBV9 and TRBJ2-3, reads DSGVTQTPKHLITATGQRVTLRCSPRSGDLSVYWYQQSLDQGLQFLIQYYNGEERAKGNILERFSAQQFPDLHSELNLSSLELGDSALYFCASSVGPAGATDTQYFGPGTRLTVL.

This chain joins TRBV5-1 and TRBJ2-7; D may be TRBD2 (5 bases). The CDR3 sequence is 15 residues long. Per germline, CDR1 SGHRS and CDR2 YFSETQ. Deletions cut 5 bases from V and 0 bases from J, with 15 bases between. The CDR3 region is CASRRTLRSSYEQYF. CDR3 DNA: TGCGCCAGCAGAAGGACTCTCCGTTCCTCCTACGAGCAGTACTTC.

The chain couples TRBV13 to TRBJ2-1; D may be TRBD2 (6 bases). CDR3 length equals 15 residues. The V end lost 3 bases, the J end lost 0 bases, and 9 bases lay between the germline ends. Germline V gene lookup returns CDR1 PRHDT and CDR2 FYEKMQ (reference sequence). The CDR3 coding sequence is TGTGCCAGCAGCTTGCTCGGGAGCTCCTACAATGAGCAGTTCTTC. As protein: CASSLLGSSYNEQFF.

The rearrangement joins TRBV2 to TRBJ2-2; 7 nucleotides agree with TRBD1. Germline lookup yields CDR1 SNHLY and CDR2 FYNNEI. The CDR3 is 14 residues long. J lost 0 bases, V lost 8 bases, and 3 bases had no gene match. CDR3 sequence: CASLGQSNTGELFF. The CDR3 DNA follows: TGTGCCAGCTTGGGACAGTCGAACACCGGGGAGCTGTTTTTT.

The gene calls are TRBV7-8 and TRBJ2-2; D may be TRBD1 (5 bases). The CDR3 covers 16 residues. Germline V CDR1 and CDR2: SGHVS, FQNEAQ. V lost 5 bases to trimming and J lost 4 bases, with 17 bases between them. Here the CDR3 DNA reads TGTGCCAGCAGCCCCACGACAGTTTGGAGCACCGGGGAGCTGTTTTTT. This translates into CASSPTTVWSTGELFF.

The genes are TRBV28 and TRBJ2-3; 8 nucleotides line up with TRBD2. Germline V lookup: CDR1 MDHEN, CDR2 SYDVKM. J lost 4 bases, V lost 6 bases, and 12 bases had no gene match. The CDR3 has 16 residues. The CDR3, as DNA: TGTGCCAGCAGCTACCCGATTAGCGGGGTCCCAGATACGCAGTATTTT. This codes for CASSYPISGVPDTQYF.

In the case of this clone: A much larger clone differs by one base, so this may be a read error. The rearrangement joins TRBV11-1 to TRBJ1-1; D unclear. The V gene's germline CDR1 is SGHAT and CDR2 FQDESV (reference sequence). V lost 1 base, J lost 1 base, and 4 bases lay in between. The CDR3 is 13 residues long. The DNA for the CDR3 is TGTGCCAGCAGCTTAGGGCAGAACACTGAAGCTTTCTTT. This sequence encodes CASSLGQNTEAFF.

The rearrangement uses TRBV18 and TRBJ1-1, with unresolved D. The CDR3 sequence is 11 residues long. The V gene's germline CDR1 is KGHSH and CDR2 LQKENI. V lost 1 base and J 10 bases, leaving 7 bases between the germline ends. As DNA, the CDR3 is TGTGCCAGCTCACCACGGACCGGAGCTTTCTTT. Encoded protein: CASSPRTGAFF.

The genes are TRBV5-1 and TRBJ2-1; TRBD2 matches at 7 bases. CDR3 length: 13 residues. V shed 0 bases, J shed 12 bases, and the junction held 6 bases outside the gene matches. Germline values: CDR1 SGHRS, CDR2 YFSETQ. The CDR3 reads CASSLAWGGAQFF. The CDR3 DNA follows: TGCGCCAGCAGCTTGGCCTGGGGGGGTGCGCAGTTCTTC.

The V gene is TRBV5-1, the J gene TRBJ2-1; D might be TRBD1 or TRBD2, each matching 5 bases. V was clipped by 3 bases and J by 0 bases, with 10 bases between them. CDR1 and CDR2 (germline): SGHRS, YFSETQ. The CDR3 has 15 residues. The CDR3 region has the DNA TGCGCCAGCAGCTCGGGACCTGGCTCCTACAATGAGCAGTTCTTC. It specifies CASSSGPGSYNEQFF.